The source of this T cell receptor beta chain is a study of neoadjuvant anti-PD-1 for oral cavity cancer. Points from the study as a whole: With three patients per group, TCR findings need larger cohorts.

Patients had newly diagnosed, untreated stage II-IVA oral cavity squamous cell carcinoma. Germline trimming cut 5 bases from V and 3 bases from J; bases unmatched to any gene: 5. The CDR3 extends over 16 amino acids. CDR1 and CDR2 from the germline V gene are WNHNN and SYGVQD (reference sequence). Notes on this clone: Its cognate antigen is unknown.

PBMC libraries mostly used approximately 0.5 ug of input genomic DNA, with six replicates per sample. The table came from immunoSEQ multiplex PCR; TCRdb's copy has only in-frame clones and leaves some out. The table lists 55,000 to 75,000 clones, 70% to 85% of them singletons. This specimen was PBMCs, taken before nivolumab (anti-PD-1) treatment. This sequence joins TRBV10-1 and TRBJ2-3; 13 nucleotides match TRBD2. This clonotype was obtained from a person between 35 and 79 years old with oral cavity squamous cell carcinoma. The CDR3, as DNA: TGCGCCAGCAGTCGAACTAGCGGGAGGGAGACAGATACGCAGTATTTT. Protein: CASSRTSGRETDTQYF.